The entry that follows covers one T cell receptor beta chain sequence. The protocol was immunoSEQ multiplex PCR, while the TCRdb copy is restricted to in-frame clones and leaves out a portion. Of 96,000 or so clones in the sample, roughly 90% were seen once. The data derive from a study of blood T cell repertoires in COVID-19. Study information: There were acute and convalescent COVID-19 samples, and they came from the United States, Italy and Spain. T cells, B-cell-depleted T cells, or PBMCs supplied cDNA or gDNA.

Germline CDR1 SNHLY, CDR2 FYNNEI. Between the trimmed V and J ends, which lost 4 bases and 0 bases, there was a span of 10 bases. CDR3 size: 16 residues. Followed longitudinally, the Seattle patients had been enrolled during active infection. The sample taken for sequencing was peripheral blood. The rearrangement uses TRBV2 and TRBJ1-6; D uncertain. The receptor's source is a human donor with COVID-19, enrolled during active disease. The donor label of this sample is uncertain. CDR3 sequence (DNA): TGTGCCAGCAGTGGGGCCGGGGTCTCCTATAATTCACCCCTCCACTTT. Encoded protein: CASSGAGVSYNSPLHF.